The 14 T cell receptor beta chains presented below share a single source sample, sequenced in a study of OX40 agonist ivuxolimab in advanced cancers. The repertoire was sequenced with immunoSEQ multiplex PCR; TCRdb's copy has only in-frame clones and lacks some. There are tens of thousands of clones in the sample; over 85% occur only once, and around 48% lies in the top ten. The sample was CD4+ or CD8+ T cells sorted from blood, taken in a trial of the OX40 agonist ivuxolimab. The receptors derive from an adult with an advanced solid tumor such as melanoma, head and neck, liver or kidney cancer.

The chain combines TRBV28 with TRBJ2-7, with 7 bases that match TRBD1. The CDR3 consists of 15 residues. The V gene end was trimmed by 5 bases and the J gene end by 2 bases; junction bases not matched to a gene: 9. Germline CDR1 and CDR2: MDHEN and SYDVKM. The CDR3 sequence is CASSALGTVTYEQYF. DNA for the CDR3: TGTGCCAGCAGTGCCCTGGGGACAGTTACCTACGAGCAGTACTTC.

The chain has TRBV2 and TRBJ1-6; maybe TRBD1 (6 bases). Looked up from germline, CDR1 is SNHLY and CDR2 is FYNNEI. The CDR3 runs to 12 residues. V was trimmed by 7 bases and J by 8 bases, leaving 9 bases between them. CDR3 protein: CASMSGDSPLHF. The CDR3 DNA reads as TGTGCCAGCATGTCAGGGGATTCACCCCTCCACTTT.

The chain recombines TRBV4-2 with TRBJ1-5; D is unresolved. The CDR3 extends over 17 amino acids. CDR1 is LGHNA, CDR2 YNFKEQ, per germline. V shed 4 bases and J shed 0 bases, with 16 bases lying between them. This CDR3 reads CASSLTSTGSSNQPQHF. Here the CDR3 DNA reads TGTGCCAGCAGCCTAACTTCAACCGGGTCTAGCAATCAGCCCCAGCATTTT.

The chain uses TRBV5-1 and TRBJ1-6, with 8 bases matching TRBD1. The CDR3 is 15 residues long. The trim removed 4 bases at V and 7 bases at J, leaving 7 bases unmatched. Germline-derived CDR1 and CDR2 are SGHRS and YFSETQ. CDR3 DNA sequence: TGCGCCAGCAGCCCCGAGGACAGGGTCAATTCACCCCTCCACTTT. It translates to CASSPEDRVNSPLHF.

The chain is built from TRBV27 and TRBJ2-3; 11 bases agree with TRBD2. Germline V gene data show CDR1 as MNHEY and CDR2 as SMNVEV (reference sequence). The junction had 16 bases not matched to a gene; V was cut back by 5 bases and J by 3 bases. The CDR3 has 19 residues. The chain's CDR3 is CASSHTPPRLAGFTDTQYF. CDR3 DNA sequence: TGTGCCAGCAGTCATACCCCCCCCCGACTAGCGGGATTTACAGATACGCAGTATTTT.

J is TRBJ1-5 and V is TRBV6-5; TRBD1 agrees at 7 bases. This CDR3 is 13 amino acids long. In germline, CDR1 is MNHEY, CDR2 SVGAGI. V was clipped by 5 bases and J by 6 bases; unmatched bases: 4. This chain's CDR3 is CASSTGEGQPQHF. The CDR3 nucleotides read TGTGCCAGCAGTACAGGGGAGGGTCAGCCCCAGCATTTT.

The chain is built from TRBV6-5 and TRBJ2-2; D gene unclear. V shed 1 base and J shed 1 base, with 4 bases lying between them. The CDR3 length is 14 residues. CDR1 is MNHEY, CDR2 SVGAGI, per germline. The CDR3 region is CASSYFQNTGELFF. CDR3 in DNA: TGTGCCAGCAGTTACTTCCAGAACACCGGGGAGCTGTTTTTT.

J is TRBJ2-2 and V is TRBV7-9; D not resolved. Trimming shortened V by 2 bases and J by 4 bases, and 5 bases separated the two germline ends. This CDR3 is 13 amino acids long. From germline, CDR1 is SEHNR and CDR2 FQNEAQ (reference sequence). CDR3 DNA sequence: TGTGCCAGCAGCTTAACGTTCACCGGGGAGCTGTTTTTT. Protein: CASSLTFTGELFF.

This clone occurred once. The CDR3 DNA sequence: TGTGCCACCGAAGACAGGGGCTCCTACGAGCAGTACTTC. It yields the protein CATEDRGSYEQYF. The chain carries TRBV6-5 and TRBJ2-7; 8 nucleotides agree with TRBD1. The CDR3 is made up of 13 amino acids. V lost 10 bases, J lost 0 bases, and 5 bases stayed unmatched. Per germline, CDR1 MNHEY and CDR2 SVGAGI.

The V and J genes are TRBV27 and TRBJ2-3; D is possibly TRBD2 (6 bases). The CDR3 sequence is 15 residues long. The V gene's germline CDR1 is MNHEY and CDR2 SMNVEV (reference sequence). V was shortened by 4 bases and J by 0 bases, with 11 bases between the two germline ends. CDR3 region: CASSSSAGSTDTQYF. The CDR3 region has the DNA TGTGCCAGCAGTTCCTCCGCGGGGAGCACAGATACGCAGTATTTT.

CDR3 sequence: CASNPGPSSYEQYF. The CDR3, as DNA: TGTGCCAGCAATCCGGGGCCCTCTTCCTACGAGCAGTACTTC. The gene calls are TRBV9 and TRBJ2-7, with D perhaps matching TRBD1 or TRBD2 (5 bases each). CDR1 and CDR2 (germline): SGDLS, YYNGEE. This CDR3 region has 14 residues. Deletions cut 6 bases from V and 1 base from J, with 14 bases between.

The rearrangement joins TRBV19 to TRBJ1-1, with 7 bases fitting TRBD1. The CDR3 spans 14 residues. With V trimmed by 4 bases and J by 5 bases, 7 bases remained unmatched. Looked up from germline, CDR1 is LNHDA and CDR2 is SQIVND (reference sequence). As DNA, the CDR3 is TGTGCCAGTAGTAATCCGACAGGGTTTACTGAAGCTTTCTTT. This sequence encodes CASSNPTGFTEAFF.

The CDR3 DNA reads TGTGCCAGCAGCTGGACAGGGGGTGGGTATGGCTACACCTTC. Its protein is CASSWTGGGYGYTF. The chain recombines TRBV11-2 with TRBJ1-2; TRBD1 matches 10 bases. With V trimmed by 4 bases and J by 5 bases, 4 bases remained unmatched. The CDR3 spans 14 residues. Germline loops: CDR1 SGHAT, CDR2 FQNNGV. The full variable domain, in which reference TRBV11-2 and TRBJ1-2 provide the parts outside the CDR3, is EAGVAQSPRYKIIEKRQSVAFWCNPISGHATLYWYQQILGQGPKLLIQFQNNGVVDDSQLPKDRFSAERLKGVDSTLKIQPAKLEDSAVYLCASSWTGGGYGYTFGSGTRLTVV.

The chain couples TRBV5-6 to TRBJ1-4; no clear D. The germline CDR1 and CDR2 sequences are SGHDT and YYEEEE. CDR3 length: 17 residues. The V end lost 3 bases, the J end lost 3 bases, and 18 bases lay between the germline ends. CDR3 nucleotides: TGTGCCAGCAGCTCCGACATGGCCCCCTTCTCTAATGAAAAACTGTTTTTT. This translates into CASSSDMAPFSNEKLFF.